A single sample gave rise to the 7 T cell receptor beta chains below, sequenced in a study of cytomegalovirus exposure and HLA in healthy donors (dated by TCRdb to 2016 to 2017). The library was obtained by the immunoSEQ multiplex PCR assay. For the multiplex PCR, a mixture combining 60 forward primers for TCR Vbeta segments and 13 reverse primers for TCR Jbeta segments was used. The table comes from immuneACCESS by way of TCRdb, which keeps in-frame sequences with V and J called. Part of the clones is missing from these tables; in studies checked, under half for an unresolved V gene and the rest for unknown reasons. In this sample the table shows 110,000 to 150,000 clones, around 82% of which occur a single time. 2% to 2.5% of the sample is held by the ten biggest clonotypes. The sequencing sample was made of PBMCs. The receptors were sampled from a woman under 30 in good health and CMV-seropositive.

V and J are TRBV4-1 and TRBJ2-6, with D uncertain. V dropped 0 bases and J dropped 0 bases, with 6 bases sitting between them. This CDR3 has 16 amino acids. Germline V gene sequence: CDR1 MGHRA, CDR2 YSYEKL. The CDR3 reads CASSQDISSGANVLTF. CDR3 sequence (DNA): TGCGCCAGCAGCCAAGATATCAGCTCTGGGGCCAACGTCCTGACTTTC.

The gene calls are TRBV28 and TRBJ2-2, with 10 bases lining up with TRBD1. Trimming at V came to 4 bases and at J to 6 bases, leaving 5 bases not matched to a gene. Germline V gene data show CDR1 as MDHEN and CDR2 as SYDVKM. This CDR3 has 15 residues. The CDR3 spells CASSSGQGGAGELFF. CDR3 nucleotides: TGTGCCAGCAGTTCCGGACAGGGGGGGGCCGGGGAGCTGTTTTTT.

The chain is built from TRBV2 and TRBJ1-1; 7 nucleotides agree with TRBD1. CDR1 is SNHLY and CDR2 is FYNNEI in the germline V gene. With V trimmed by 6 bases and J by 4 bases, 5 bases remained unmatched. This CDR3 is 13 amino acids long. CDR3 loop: CASREQGITEAFF. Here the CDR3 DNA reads TGTGCCAGCAGGGAACAGGGGATCACTGAAGCTTTCTTT. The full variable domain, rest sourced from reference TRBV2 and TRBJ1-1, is EPEVTQTPSHQVTQMGQEVILRCVPISNHLYFYWYRQILGQKVEFLVSFYNNEISEKSEIFDDQFSVERPDGSNFTLKIRSTKLEDSAMYFCASREQGITEAFFGQGTRLTVV.

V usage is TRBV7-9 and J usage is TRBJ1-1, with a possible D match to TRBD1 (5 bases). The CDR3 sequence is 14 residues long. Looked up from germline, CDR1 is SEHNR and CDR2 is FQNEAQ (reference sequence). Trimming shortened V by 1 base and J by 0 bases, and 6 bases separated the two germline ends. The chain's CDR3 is CASSLDRLNTEAFF. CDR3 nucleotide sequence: TGTGCCAGCAGCTTAGACAGGTTGAACACTGAAGCTTTCTTT. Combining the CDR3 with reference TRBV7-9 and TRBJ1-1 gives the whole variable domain DTGVSQNPRHKITKRGQNVTFRCDPISEHNRLYWYRQTLGQGPEFLTYFQNEAQLEKSRLLSDRFSAERPKGSFSTLEIQRTEQGDSAMYLCASSLDRLNTEAFFGQGTRLTVV.

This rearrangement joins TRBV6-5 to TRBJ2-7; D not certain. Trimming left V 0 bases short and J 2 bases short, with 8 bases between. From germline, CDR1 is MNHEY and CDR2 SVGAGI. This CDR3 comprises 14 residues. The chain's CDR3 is CASSYSSPPYEQYF. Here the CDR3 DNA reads TGTGCCAGCAGTTACTCGAGTCCCCCCTACGAGCAGTACTTC.

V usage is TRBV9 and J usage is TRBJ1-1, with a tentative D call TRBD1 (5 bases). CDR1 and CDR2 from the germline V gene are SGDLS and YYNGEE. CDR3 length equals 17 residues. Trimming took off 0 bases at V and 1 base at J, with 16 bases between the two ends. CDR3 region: CASSVGLGLGGNTEAFF. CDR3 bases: TGTGCCAGCAGCGTAGGGCTGGGGCTGGGTGGGAACACTGAAGCTTTCTTT.

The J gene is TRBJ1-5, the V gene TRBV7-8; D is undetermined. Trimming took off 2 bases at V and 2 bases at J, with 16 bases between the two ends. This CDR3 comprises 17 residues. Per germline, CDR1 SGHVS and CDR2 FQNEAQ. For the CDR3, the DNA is TGTGCCAGCAGCTTAAGGTTAGCGGTAACGGGCAATCAGCCCCAGCATTTT. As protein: CASSLRLAVTGNQPQHF.